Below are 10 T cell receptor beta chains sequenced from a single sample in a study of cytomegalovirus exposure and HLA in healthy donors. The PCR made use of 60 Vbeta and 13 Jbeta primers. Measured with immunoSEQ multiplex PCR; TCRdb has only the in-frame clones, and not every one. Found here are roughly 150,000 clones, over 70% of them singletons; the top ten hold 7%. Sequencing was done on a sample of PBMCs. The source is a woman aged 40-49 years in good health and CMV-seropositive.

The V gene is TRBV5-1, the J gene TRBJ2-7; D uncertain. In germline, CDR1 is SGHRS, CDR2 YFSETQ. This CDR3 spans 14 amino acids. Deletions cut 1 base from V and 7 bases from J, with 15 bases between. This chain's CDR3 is CASSLWSSLGEQYF. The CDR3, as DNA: TGCGCCAGCAGCTTGTGGTCGAGCCTTGGTGAGCAGTACTTC.

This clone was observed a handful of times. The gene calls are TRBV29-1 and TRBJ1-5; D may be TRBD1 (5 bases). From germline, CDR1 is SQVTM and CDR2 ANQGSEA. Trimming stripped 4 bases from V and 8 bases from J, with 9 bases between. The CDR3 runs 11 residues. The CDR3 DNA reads TGCAGCGTTGGGGGCCCTGAGCCCCAGCATTTT. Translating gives CSVGGPEPQHF.

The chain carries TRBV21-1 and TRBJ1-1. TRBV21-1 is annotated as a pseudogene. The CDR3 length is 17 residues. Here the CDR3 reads CASSKARETGRNTEAFF. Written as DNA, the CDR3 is TGTGCCAGCAGCAAGGCGCGGGAAACAGGCAGGAACACTGAAGCTTTCTTT.

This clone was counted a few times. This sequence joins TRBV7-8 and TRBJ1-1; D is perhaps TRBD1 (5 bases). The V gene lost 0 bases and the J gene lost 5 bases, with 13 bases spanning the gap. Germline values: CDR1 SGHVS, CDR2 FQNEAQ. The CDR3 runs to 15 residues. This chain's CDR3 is CASSLALTRGTEAFF. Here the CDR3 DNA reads TGTGCCAGCAGCTTAGCGCTGACTCGGGGGACTGAAGCTTTCTTT. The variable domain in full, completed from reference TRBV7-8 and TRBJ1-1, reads GAGVSQSPRYKVAKRGQDVALRCDPISGHVSLFWYQQALGQGPEFLTYFQNEAQLDKSGLPSDRFFAERPEGSVSTLKIQRTQQEDSAVYLCASSLALTRGTEAFFGQGTRLTVV.

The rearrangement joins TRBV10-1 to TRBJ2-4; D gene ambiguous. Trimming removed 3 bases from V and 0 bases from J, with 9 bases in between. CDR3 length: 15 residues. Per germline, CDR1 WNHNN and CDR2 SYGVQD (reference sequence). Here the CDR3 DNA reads TGCGCCAGCAGTGAACTACCGATAGCCAAAAACATTCAGTACTTC. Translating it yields CASSELPIAKNIQYF.

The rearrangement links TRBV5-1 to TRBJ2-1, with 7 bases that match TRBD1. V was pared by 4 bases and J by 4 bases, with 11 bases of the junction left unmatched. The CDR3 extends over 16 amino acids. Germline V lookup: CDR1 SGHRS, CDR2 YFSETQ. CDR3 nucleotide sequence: TGCGCCAGCAGCCCCATGGGACAGTCCCTATACAATGAGCAGTTCTTC. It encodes CASSPMGQSLYNEQFF.

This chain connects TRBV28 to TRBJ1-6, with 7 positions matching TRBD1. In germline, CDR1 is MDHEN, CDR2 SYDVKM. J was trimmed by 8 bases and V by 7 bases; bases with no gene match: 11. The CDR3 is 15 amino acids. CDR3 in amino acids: CASKLPGQIYSPLHF. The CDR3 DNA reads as TGTGCCAGCAAACTACCGGGACAGATTTATTCACCCCTCCACTTT.

The CDR3, as DNA: TGTGCCAGCAGTTTAATGGGACTAGCCATTAACTACAATGAGCAGTTCTTC. As protein: CASSLMGLAINYNEQFF. The rearrangement joins TRBV28 to TRBJ2-1, with 9 bases identical to TRBD2. The V and J ends lost 2 bases and 3 bases, in that order; junction bases with no gene match: 8. The CDR3 is made up of 17 amino acids. Germline V gene sequence: CDR1 MDHEN, CDR2 SYDVKM.

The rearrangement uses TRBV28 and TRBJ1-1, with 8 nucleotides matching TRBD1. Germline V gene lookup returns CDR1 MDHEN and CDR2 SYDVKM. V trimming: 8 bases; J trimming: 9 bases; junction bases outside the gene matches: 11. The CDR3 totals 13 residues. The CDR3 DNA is TGTGCCAGCCGAACGACAGGGGAACGCCAAGCTTTCTTT. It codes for CASRTTGERQAFF.

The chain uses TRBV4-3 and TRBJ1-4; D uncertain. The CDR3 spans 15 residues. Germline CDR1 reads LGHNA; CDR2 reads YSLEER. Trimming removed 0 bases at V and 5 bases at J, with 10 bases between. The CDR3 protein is CASSQDGPGNEKLFF. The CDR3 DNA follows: TGCGCCAGCAGCCAAGATGGGCCAGGAAATGAAAAACTGTTTTTT.